This is a list of T cell receptor beta chains from one sample in a study of cytomegalovirus exposure and HLA in healthy donors. The data were produced by immunoSEQ multiplex PCR, yet TCRdb's version contains in-frame clones alone and is incomplete. The sample holds approximately 210,000 clones, roughly 81% seen once. Sample: PBMCs. The receptors originated from a woman in her twenties or thirties in good health and CMV-seropositive. The CDR3 runs from the conserved cysteine through the conserved F or W. The order of the fields is J gene, CDR3 length, clone size, V gene, D gene, CDR3 protein, CDR3 DNA. The D gene is left open where the match is weak. A row's size may be missing; if present it is once, few, many or a size class.

TRBJ1-3 | 15 | - | TRBV19 | - | CASSPGTPSGNTIYF | TGTGCCAGTAGTCCCGGGACACCTTCTGGAAACACCATATATTTT
TRBJ2-1 | 16 | - | TRBV7-3 | TRBD2 | CASSPAGLSGYNEQFF | TGTGCCAGCAGCCCAGCGGGGTTGTCGGGTTACAATGAGCAGTTCTTC
TRBJ2-1 | 13 | - | TRBV28 | TRBD2 | CASSPGLANEQFF | TGTGCCAGCAGTCCGGGACTAGCGAATGAGCAGTTCTTC
TRBJ1-2 | 13 | - | TRBV28 | - | CASSFAANYGYTF | TGTGCCAGCAGTTTCGCAGCTAACTATGGCTACACCTTC
TRBJ2-1 | 14 | - | TRBV28 | TRBD2 | CASSLPAGGRSQFF | TGTGCCAGCAGTTTACCAGCGGGAGGGAGGTCGCAGTTCTTC
TRBJ1-1 | 14 | - | TRBV5-1 | - | CASSLEPVNTEAFF | TGCGCCAGCAGCTTGGAGCCGGTGAACACTGAAGCTTTCTTT
TRBJ2-1 | 12 | - | TRBV10-2 | - | CATSVSYNEQFF | TGCGCCACCTCGGTCTCCTACAATGAGCAGTTCTTC
TRBJ1-2 | 13 | - | TRBV9 | - | CASSVGSNYGYTF | TGTGCCAGCAGCGTTGGCAGTAACTATGGCTACACCTTC
TRBJ2-7 | 15 | few | TRBV6-5 | - | CASSYSRAGAYEQYF | TGTGCCAGCAGTTACTCGAGGGCAGGGGCGTACGAGCAGTACTTC
TRBJ2-4 | 15 | - | TRBV9 | - | CASSVTEIAKNIQYF | TGTGCCAGCAGCGTGACAGAGATTGCCAAAAACATTCAGTACTTC
TRBJ2-3 | 15 | - | TRBV28 | TRBD2 | CASSHPGGSTDTQYF | TGTGCCAGCAGCCACCCGGGGGGGAGCACAGATACGCAGTATTTT
TRBJ2-3 | 16 | once | TRBV28 | - | CASSLRGGSGTDTQYF | TGTGCCAGCAGTTTAAGGGGCGGCTCGGGCACAGATACGCAGTATTTT
TRBJ1-1 | 14 | - | TRBV6-6 | - | CASSKRGRNTEAFF | TGTGCCAGCAGTAAGAGGGGGAGGAACACTGAAGCTTTCTTT
TRBJ2-5 | 12 | once | TRBV30 | - | CAWSVQLETQYF | TGTGCCTGGAGTGTACAATTGGAGACCCAGTACTTC
TRBJ2-7 | 13 | - | TRBV6-6 | - | CASSPPGSYEQYF | TGTGCCAGCAGTCCCCCCGGCTCCTACGAGCAGTACTTC
TRBJ2-3 | 18 | - | TRBV4-2 | TRBD2 | CASSLPPGTSGRADTQYF | TGTGCCAGCAGCCTCCCTCCCGGGACTAGCGGGCGGGCAGATACGCAGTATTTT
TRBJ2-3 | 16 | few | TRBV28 | TRBD1 | CASSTDRGRATDTQYF | TGTGCCAGCAGTACCGACAGGGGGCGGGCCACAGATACGCAGTATTTT
TRBJ2-7 | 12 | - | TRBV2 | TRBD1 | CASTRAGGEQYF | TGTGCCAGCACCCGGGCAGGGGGTGAGCAGTACTTC
TRBJ2-4 | 20 | - | TRBV4-2 | TRBD2 | CASSQDPGLAGTLAKNIQYF | TGTGCCAGCAGCCAAGATCCCGGACTAGCGGGAACGCTAGCCAAAAACATTCAGTACTTC
TRBJ2-1 | 16 | - | TRBV11-2 | TRBD2 | CASSSPGLADVFEQFF | TGTGCCAGCAGCTCCCCGGGACTAGCTGATGTATTTGAGCAGTTCTTC
TRBJ1-1 | 15 | - | TRBV19 | TRBD1 | CASNPFGTVNTEAFF | TGTGCCAGTAACCCTTTCGGGACAGTGAACACTGAAGCTTTCTTT
TRBJ2-4 | 12 | - | TRBV6-6 | - | CAGSTGDSIQYF | TGTGCCGGTTCGACGGGGGACTCCATTCAGTACTTC
TRBJ1-2 | 14 | - | TRBV7-9 | TRBD1 | CASSLTGGRYGYTF | TGTGCCAGCAGCTTGACAGGGGGAAGATATGGCTACACCTTC
TRBJ1-2 | 12 | - | TRBV6-6 | TRBD1 | CASRDRDYGYTF | TGTGCCAGCCGAGACAGGGACTATGGCTACACCTTC
TRBJ2-5 | 12 | - | TRBV2 | - | CASSVLEETQYF | TGTGCCAGCAGTGTACTAGAGGAGACCCAGTACTTC
TRBJ1-1 | 13 | - | TRBV7-2 | - | CASSNARGTEAFF | TGTGCCAGCAGCAATGCCAGGGGCACTGAAGCTTTCTTT
TRBJ2-3 | 16 | - | TRBV10-2 | TRBD2 | CASRGVRAGGTDTQYF | TGCGCCAGCAGGGGGGTTCGGGCGGGGGGAACAGATACGCAGTATTTT
TRBJ2-5 | 17 | - | TRBV11-3 | TRBD2 | CASSLGVASGGQEAQYF | TGTGCCAGCAGCTTAGGAGTGGCTAGCGGTGGGCAAGAGGCCCAGTACTTC
TRBJ2-1 | 13 | - | TRBV5-4 | TRBD1 | CASSSGGAYEQFF | TGTGCCAGCAGCTCAGGGGGCGCGTATGAGCAGTTCTTC
TRBJ2-3 | 15 | - | TRBV7-2 | TRBD2 | CASSRGLAGQDTQYF | TGTGCCAGCAGCCGTGGACTAGCGGGCCAAGATACGCAGTATTTT
TRBJ1-5 | 15 | - | TRBV19 | - | CASSMRAFDNQPQHF | TGTGCCAGTAGTATGAGGGCGTTTGACAATCAGCCCCAGCATTTT
TRBJ2-7 | 16 | - | TRBV15 | - | CATSREGGASSYEQYF | TGTGCCACCAGCAGAGAGGGCGGGGCGAGCTCCTACGAGCAGTACTTC
TRBJ1-4 | 16 | - | TRBV28 | TRBD1 | CASSFPGGARVEKLFF | TGTGCCAGCAGTTTCCCAGGGGGCGCTAGGGTTGAAAAACTGTTTTTT
TRBJ2-7 | 15 | few | TRBV7-2 | TRBD1 | CASSFYGTGDYEQYF | TGTGCCAGCAGTTTCTACGGGACAGGGGACTACGAGCAGTACTTC
TRBJ2-3 | 15 | once | TRBV6-5 | - | CASSRGRGPTDTQYF | TGTGCCAGCAGTAGGGGGAGAGGGCCCACAGATACGCAGTATTTT
TRBJ1-1 | 14 | - | TRBV7-3 | - | CASSLTAGDTEAFF | TGTGCCAGCAGCTTAACGGCGGGTGACACTGAAGCTTTCTTT
TRBJ1-5 | 15 | - | TRBV5-1 | TRBD1 | CASSLGDRAEQPQHF | TGCGCCAGCAGCTTGGGGGACAGGGCGGAACAGCCCCAGCATTTT
TRBJ2-1 | 18 | - | TRBV7-3 | TRBD2 | CASSSEGTSGRSYNEQFF | TGTGCCAGCAGCTCAGAGGGGACTAGCGGTCGATCCTACAATGAGCAGTTCTTC
TRBJ1-3 | 14 | - | TRBV7-7 | TRBD1 | CASVDRKDGNTIYF | TGTGCTAGTGTGGACAGGAAAGATGGAAACACCATATATTTT
TRBJ1-2 | 12 | once | TRBV29-1 | TRBD1 | CSVDPTGRGYTF | TGCAGCGTTGATCCGACAGGGCGCGGCTACACCTTC
TRBJ2-5 | 15 | - | TRBV6-5 | - | CASSRGTSGEETQYF | TGTGCCAGCAGCCGCGGGACTTCGGGAGAAGAGACCCAGTACTTC
TRBJ2-1 | 14 | - | TRBV30 | - | CAWSVRERYNEQFF | TGTGCCTGGAGTGTACGGGAGCGGTACAATGAGCAGTTCTTC
TRBJ2-4 | 16 | - | TRBV7-2 | TRBD1 | CASSPQGALAKNIQYF | TGTGCCAGCAGCCCACAGGGGGCACTAGCCAAAAACATTCAGTACTTC
TRBJ1-2 | 12 | - | TRBV4-1 | - | CASSQGEYGYTF | TGCGCCAGCAGCCAAGGAGAGTATGGCTACACCTTC
TRBJ2-3 | 12 | - | TRBV6-1 | - | CASREDTDTQYF | TGTGCCAGCAGGGAGGACACAGATACGCAGTATTTT
TRBJ1-1 | 14 | - | TRBV25-1 | TRBD1 | CASSVTGAVTEAFF | TGTGCCAGCAGTGTCACAGGGGCGGTCACTGAAGCTTTCTTT
TRBJ2-2 | 13 | once | TRBV9 | - | CASSSGFLGELFF | TGTGCCAGCAGCTCGGGGTTCCTCGGGGAGCTGTTTTTT
TRBJ2-1 | 11 | - | TRBV20-1 | - | CSAEKALAQFF | TGCAGTGCGGAGAAAGCATTGGCGCAGTTCTTC
TRBJ2-3 | 15 | - | TRBV18 | - | CASSPKRYSTDTQYF | TGTGCCAGCTCACCTAAGAGGTATAGCACAGATACGCAGTATTTT
TRBJ1-6 | 14 | - | TRBV5-1 | TRBD1 | CASSFVTGDSPLHF | TGCGCCAGCAGCTTCGTGACAGGGGATTCACCCCTCCACTTT
TRBJ2-3 | 13 | - | TRBV5-1 | - | CASFEAPTDTQYF | TGCGCCAGTTTTGAGGCTCCCACAGATACGCAGTATTTT
TRBJ1-1 | 13 | - | TRBV2 | - | CASRRDLNTEAFF | TGTGCCAGCCGGAGGGACCTGAACACTGAAGCTTTCTTT
TRBJ1-2 | 15 | - | TRBV28 | - | CASSRGGFPNYGYTF | TGTGCCAGTTCCCGGGGGGGGTTCCCTAACTATGGCTACACCTTC
TRBJ2-5 | 15 | - | TRBV7-2 | TRBD1 | CASSSAGTVRETQYF | TGTGCCAGCAGCTCAGCCGGGACAGTTAGGGAGACCCAGTACTTC
TRBJ1-2 | 15 | few | TRBV6-5 | - | CASSPTGGADYGYTF | TGTGCCAGCAGTCCAACCGGGGGGGCGGACTATGGCTACACCTTC
TRBJ2-7 | 12 | - | TRBV2 | TRBD2 | CASKRDGYEQYF | TGTGCCAGCAAGCGGGACGGCTACGAGCAGTACTTC
TRBJ2-7 | 16 | - | TRBV18 | TRBD1 | CASSLPLGTGTYEQYF | TGTGCCAGCTCACTACCCCTCGGGACAGGAACCTACGAGCAGTACTTC
TRBJ2-7 | 16 | - | TRBV4-2 | TRBD2 | CASSQDYLAASYEQYF | TGTGCCAGCAGCCAAGATTATCTAGCGGCCTCCTACGAGCAGTACTTC
TRBJ2-7 | 11 | - | TRBV27 | - | CASSPKGEQYF | TGTGCCAGCAGTCCCAAGGGGGAGCAGTACTTC
TRBJ2-2 | 14 | - | TRBV15 | TRBD1 | CATSPGTATGELFF | TGTGCCACCAGCCCCGGGACAGCCACCGGGGAGCTGTTTTTT